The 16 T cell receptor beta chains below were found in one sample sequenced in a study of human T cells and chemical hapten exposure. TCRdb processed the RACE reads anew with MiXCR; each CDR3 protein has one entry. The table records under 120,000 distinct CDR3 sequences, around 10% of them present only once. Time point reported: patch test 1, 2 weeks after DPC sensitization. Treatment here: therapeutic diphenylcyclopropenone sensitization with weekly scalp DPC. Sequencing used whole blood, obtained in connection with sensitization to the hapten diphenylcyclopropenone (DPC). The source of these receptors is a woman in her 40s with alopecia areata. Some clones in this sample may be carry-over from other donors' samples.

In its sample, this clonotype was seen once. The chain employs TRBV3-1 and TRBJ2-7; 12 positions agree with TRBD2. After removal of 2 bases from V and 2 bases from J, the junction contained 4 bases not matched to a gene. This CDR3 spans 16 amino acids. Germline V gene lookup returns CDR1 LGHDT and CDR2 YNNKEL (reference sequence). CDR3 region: CASSQPGLAGPYEQYF. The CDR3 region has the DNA TGTGCCAGCAGCCAACCGGGACTAGCGGGCCCCTACGAGCAGTACTTC.

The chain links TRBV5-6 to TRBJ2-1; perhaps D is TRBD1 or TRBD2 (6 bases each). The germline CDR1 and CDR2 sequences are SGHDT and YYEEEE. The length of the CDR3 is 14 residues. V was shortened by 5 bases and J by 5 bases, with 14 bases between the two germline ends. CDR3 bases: TGTGCCAGCAGGACGAGGGGGGACCACAATGAGCAGTTCTTC. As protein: CASRTRGDHNEQFF.

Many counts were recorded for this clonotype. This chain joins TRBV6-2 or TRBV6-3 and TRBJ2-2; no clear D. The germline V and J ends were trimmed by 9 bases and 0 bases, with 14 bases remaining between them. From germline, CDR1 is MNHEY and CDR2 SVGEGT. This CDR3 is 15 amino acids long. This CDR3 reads CARVPEAANTGELFF. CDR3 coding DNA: TGTGCCAGAGTCCCAGAGGCCGCGAACACCGGGGAGCTGTTTTTT.

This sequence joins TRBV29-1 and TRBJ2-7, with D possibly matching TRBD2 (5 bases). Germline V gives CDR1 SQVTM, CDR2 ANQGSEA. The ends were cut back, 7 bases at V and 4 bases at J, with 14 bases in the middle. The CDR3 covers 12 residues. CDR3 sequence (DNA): TGCAGCGCCGGGGTAGGAAGGTACGAGCAGTACTTC. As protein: CSAGVGRYEQYF.

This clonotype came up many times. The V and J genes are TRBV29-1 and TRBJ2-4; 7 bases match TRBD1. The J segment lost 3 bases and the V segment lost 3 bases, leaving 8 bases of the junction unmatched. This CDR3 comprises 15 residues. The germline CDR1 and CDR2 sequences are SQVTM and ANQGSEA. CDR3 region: CSVEGAGGVKNIQYF. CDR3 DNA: TGCAGCGTTGAGGGGGCAGGGGGAGTCAAAAACATTCAGTACTTC.

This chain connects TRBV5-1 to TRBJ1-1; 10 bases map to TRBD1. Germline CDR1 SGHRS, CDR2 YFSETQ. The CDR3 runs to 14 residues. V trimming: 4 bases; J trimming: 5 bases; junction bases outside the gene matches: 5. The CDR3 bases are TGCGCCAGCAGCCTGAGGACAGGGGGTACTGAAGCTTTCTTT. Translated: CASSLRTGGTEAFF.

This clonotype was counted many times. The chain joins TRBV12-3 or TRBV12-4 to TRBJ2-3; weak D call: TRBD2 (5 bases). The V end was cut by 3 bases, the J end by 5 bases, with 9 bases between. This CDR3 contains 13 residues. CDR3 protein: CASSLVARDTQYF. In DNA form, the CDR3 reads TGTGCCAGCAGTTTGGTAGCGCGAGATACGCAGTATTTT.

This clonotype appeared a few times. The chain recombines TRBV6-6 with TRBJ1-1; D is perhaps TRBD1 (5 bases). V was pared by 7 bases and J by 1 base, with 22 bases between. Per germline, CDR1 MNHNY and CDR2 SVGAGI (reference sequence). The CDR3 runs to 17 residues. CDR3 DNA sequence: TGTGCCAGCATTCTCCGGGACGGCAGCCAGAGGAACACTGAAGCTTTCTTT. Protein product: CASILRDGSQRNTEAFF.

The chain's CDR3 is CASRAGYGYTF. In nucleotides, the CDR3 is TGTGCCAGCAGGGCAGGCTATGGCTACACCTTC. The chain employs TRBV9 and TRBJ1-2; D ambiguous. Germline values: CDR1 SGDLS, CDR2 YYNGEE. V lost 5 bases and J lost 4, with 6 bases in between. The CDR3 runs 11 residues.

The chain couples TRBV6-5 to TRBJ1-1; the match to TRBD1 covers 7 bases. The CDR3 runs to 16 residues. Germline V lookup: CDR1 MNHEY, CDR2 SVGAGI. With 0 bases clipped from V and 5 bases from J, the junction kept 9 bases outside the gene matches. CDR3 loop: CASSYSGQLQGTEAFF. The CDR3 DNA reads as TGTGCCAGCAGTTACTCAGGACAGCTACAGGGGACTGAAGCTTTCTTT.

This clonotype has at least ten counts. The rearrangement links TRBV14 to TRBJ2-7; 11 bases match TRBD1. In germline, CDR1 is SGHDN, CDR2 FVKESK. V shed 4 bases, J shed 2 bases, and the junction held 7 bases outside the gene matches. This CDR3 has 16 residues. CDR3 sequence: CASSRTEDRGPYEQYF. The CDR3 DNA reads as TGTGCCAGCAGCCGAACAGAGGACAGGGGGCCCTACGAGCAGTACTTC.

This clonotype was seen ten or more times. The CDR3 coding sequence is TGTGCCAGCAGCTTAGCGCGGGGGGGCGCCTACAATGAGCAGTTCTTC. The encoded protein is CASSLARGGAYNEQFF. The chain carries TRBV7-8 and TRBJ2-1; 9 nucleotides align to TRBD2. The V gene end was trimmed by 0 bases and the J gene end by 2 bases; junction bases not matched to a gene: 2. Germline CDR1 is SGHVS and CDR2 is FQNEAQ. There are 16 residues in the CDR3.

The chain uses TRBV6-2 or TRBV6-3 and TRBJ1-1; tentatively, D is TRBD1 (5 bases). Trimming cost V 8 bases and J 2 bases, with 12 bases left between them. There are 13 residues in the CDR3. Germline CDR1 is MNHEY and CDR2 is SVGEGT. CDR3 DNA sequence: TGTGCCAGCTTTGGGGGTATAAACACTGAAGCTTTCTTT. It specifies CASFGGINTEAFF.

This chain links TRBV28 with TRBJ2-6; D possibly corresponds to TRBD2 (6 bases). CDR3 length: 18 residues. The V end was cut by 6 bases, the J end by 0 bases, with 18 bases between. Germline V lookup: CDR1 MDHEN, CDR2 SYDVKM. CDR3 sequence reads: CASSPPGTFTSGANVLTF. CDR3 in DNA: TGTGCCAGCAGCCCACCCGGGACTTTTACCTCTGGGGCCAACGTCCTGACTTTC.

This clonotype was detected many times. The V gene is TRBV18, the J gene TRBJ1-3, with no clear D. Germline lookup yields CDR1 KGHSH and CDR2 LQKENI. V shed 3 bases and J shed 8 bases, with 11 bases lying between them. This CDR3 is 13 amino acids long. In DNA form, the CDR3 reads TGTGCCAGCTCACCGATCCGGGTAGACACCATATATTTT. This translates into CASSPIRVDTIYF. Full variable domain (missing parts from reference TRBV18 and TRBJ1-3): NAGVMQNPRHLVRRRGQEARLRCSPMKGHSHVYWYRQLPEEGLKFMVYLQKENIIDESGMPKERFSAEFPKEGPSILRIQQVVRGDSAAYFCASSPIRVDTIYFGEGSWLTVV.

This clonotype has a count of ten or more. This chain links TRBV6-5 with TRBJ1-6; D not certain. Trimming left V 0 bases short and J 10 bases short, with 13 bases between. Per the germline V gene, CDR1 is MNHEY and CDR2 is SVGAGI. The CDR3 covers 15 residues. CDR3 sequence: CASSYSWQDPSPLHF. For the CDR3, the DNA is TGTGCCAGCAGTTACTCTTGGCAGGACCCATCACCCCTCCACTTT.